This T cell receptor beta chain was captured in a study of cytomegalovirus exposure and HLA in healthy donors. Study results and limitations: Reportedly, a later analysis found an Asian-associated ancestry cluster had fewer N-insertions than the approximately 670-donor mean. Per a prior analysis, the majority of TCR beta V segments were productive roughly 87% or roughly 30% of the time. The majority of CMV-associated TCR beta chains were reported as apparently HLA-restricted in a later analysis.

PCR amplification relied on 60 Vbeta primers (plus 13 Jbeta primers). TCRdb's copy holds only in-frame clones and misses some; the assay was immunoSEQ multiplex PCR. The data hold about 110,000 clones, with about 70% observed a single time. As for this clone: Its antigen is unidentified.

The CDR3 has 14 amino acids. The germline V gene has CDR1 SGHRS and CDR2 YFSETQ. Unmatched junction bases numbered 5, after V lost 2 bases and J lost 8 bases. The gene calls are TRBV5-1 and TRBJ2-1, with 9 bases aligning to TRBD2. Source material: PBMCs. The sequence was obtained from a man aged 25 to 40 in good health and CMV-seropositive. DNA for the CDR3: TGCGCCAGCAGCTTAGAGCGGGGGGAGGATGAGCAGTTCTTC. Protein: CASSLERGEDEQFF.